The next 28 T cell receptor beta chains were all read from a single sample in a study of control samples from healthy donors and cancer patients (dated by TCRdb to 2018 to 2021). The library relied on the immunoSEQ multiplex PCR assay. This is the immuneACCESS table as TCRdb keeps it, with only in-frame sequences that have V and J called. A part of the clones is gone; compared with another copy, unresolved V genes explain less than half, and the rest is unexplained. The sample has 100,000 to 150,000 clones on record, about 92% of them singletons. The biggest ten clones account for approximately 0.58% of the sample. Sample: PBMCs. These receptors originate from a man of 80 years or more with head and neck cancer.

This clone was seen only once. The chain is built from TRBV11-2 and TRBJ1-2; 7 positions agree with TRBD1. Trimming at V came to 5 bases and at J to 2 bases, leaving 2 bases not matched to a gene. The CDR3 is 13 amino acids. Germline CDR1 is SGHAT and CDR2 is FQNNGV. CDR3 nucleotide sequence: TGTGCCAGCAGCGCGGGACAGAACTATGGCTACACCTTC. Protein sequence: CASSAGQNYGYTF.

The CDR3 loop is CASSYSPGDNEQYF. The DNA for the CDR3 is TGTGCCAGCAGTTACTCGCCAGGGGACAACGAGCAGTACTTC. The chain carries TRBV6-6 and TRBJ2-7; D is possibly TRBD1 (6 bases). This CDR3 spans 14 amino acids. CDR1 and CDR2 (germline): MNHNY, SVGAGI (reference sequence). V lost 0 bases to trimming and J lost 5 bases, with 11 bases between them.

This clone is a singleton in its sample. V and J are TRBV19 and TRBJ2-3; the D gene is possibly TRBD2 (6 bases). The germline V and J ends were trimmed by 1 base and 0 bases, with 23 bases remaining between them. This CDR3 comprises 20 residues. Germline V gives CDR1 LNHDA, CDR2 SQIVND (reference sequence). In nucleotides, the CDR3 is TGTGCCAGTAGTATAGGGATTGGTCTCGGCGGACTACCCAGCACAGATACGCAGTATTTT. This codes for CASSIGIGLGGLPSTDTQYF.

This chain links TRBV5-4 with TRBJ2-3; 10 bases line up with TRBD2. Germline V gives CDR1 SGHNT, CDR2 YYREEE (reference sequence). The CDR3 sequence is 16 residues long. V lost 1 base to trimming and J lost 3 bases; unmatched junction nucleotides: 5. CDR3 residues: CASSLRSGGATDTQYF. The CDR3 nucleotides read TGTGCCAGCAGCTTGAGGAGCGGGGGGGCGACAGATACGCAGTATTTT.

The chain has TRBV28 and TRBJ1-3; the D is unclear. V lost 1 base, J lost 2 bases, and 9 bases lay in between. The CDR3 extends over 15 amino acids. Germline values: CDR1 MDHEN, CDR2 SYDVKM. The CDR3 here is CASSLSIQAGNTIYF. The CDR3 DNA reads TGTGCCAGCAGTTTATCCATACAAGCTGGAAACACCATATATTTT. Supplemented by reference TRBV28 and TRBJ1-3, the full variable domain reads DVKVTQSSRYLVKRTGEKVFLECVQDMDHENMFWYRQDPGLGLRLIYFSYDVKMKEKGDIPEGYSVSREKKERFSLILESASTNQTSMYLCASSLSIQAGNTIYFGEGSWLTVV.

This clone was observed a single time. The rearrangement links TRBV27 to TRBJ2-4; weak D call: TRBD1 (8 bases). The CDR3 loop spans 17 amino acids. Germline V gene data show CDR1 as MNHEY and CDR2 as SMNVEV (reference sequence). The V gene lost 2 bases and the J gene lost 7 bases, with 21 bases spanning the gap. The CDR3 reads CASSLRWADREGNIQYF. CDR3 DNA: TGTGCCAGCAGTTTAAGGTGGGCGGACAGGGAGGGGAACATTCAGTACTTC.

This clone has more than one count but fewer than ten. The chain recombines TRBV6-2 or TRBV6-3 with TRBJ1-5; D gene ambiguous. The germline V and J ends were trimmed by 6 bases and 5 bases, with 11 bases remaining between them. CDR1 and CDR2 from the germline V gene are MNHEY and SVGEGT. The CDR3 is made up of 13 amino acids. CDR3 sequence: CASSQEFYQPQHF. DNA of the CDR3: TGTGCCAGCAGCCAGGAGTTTTATCAGCCCCAGCATTTT.

This chain connects TRBV27 to TRBJ2-1, with 9 bases fitting TRBD2. Germline CDR1 and CDR2: MNHEY and SMNVEV (reference sequence). The CDR3 is made up of 18 amino acids. The junction had 17 bases not matched to a gene; V was cut back by 10 bases and J by 1 base. CDR3 DNA sequence: TGTGCCACCCTTTGCGGGGTAGCGGGAGTCCAATCCTACAATGAGCAGTTCTTC. As protein: CATLCGVAGVQSYNEQFF.

V is TRBV5-1 and J is TRBJ2-7; 9 bases map to TRBD2. CDR3 length equals 15 residues. CDR1 and CDR2 (germline): SGHRS, YFSETQ. The V segment lost 7 bases and the J segment 4 bases; nucleotides outside the gene matches: 12. The CDR3 sequence is CASAVGSGRWYEQYF. The DNA of the CDR3 is TGCGCCAGCGCCGTGGGGAGCGGGAGGTGGTACGAGCAGTACTTC.

The rearrangement links TRBV29-1 to TRBJ1-2, with D unclear. Trimming stripped 3 bases from V and 4 bases from J, with 6 bases between. This CDR3 comprises 11 residues. Germline CDR1 is SQVTM and CDR2 is ANQGSEA. Written as DNA, the CDR3 is TGCAGCGTTGAGGGGTTCTATGGCTACACCTTC. Encoded protein: CSVEGFYGYTF.

Ten or more counts support this clone. This chain joins TRBV5-6 and TRBJ1-2; no definite D call. Germline-derived CDR1 and CDR2 are SGHDT and YYEEEE. This CDR3 has 13 amino acids. V shed 5 bases and J shed 4 bases, with 12 bases lying between them. The CDR3 reads CASSYWELYGYTF. In DNA form, the CDR3 reads TGTGCCAGCAGTTACTGGGAGCTCTATGGCTACACCTTC. Supplemented by reference TRBV5-6 and TRBJ1-2, the full variable domain reads DAGVTQSPTHLIKTRGQQVTLRCSPKSGHDTVSWYQQALGQGPQFIFQYYEEEERQRGNFPDRFSGHQFPNYSSELNVNALLLGDSALYLCASSYWELYGYTFGSGTRLTVV.

V usage is TRBV6-5 and J usage is TRBJ1-2; 9 nucleotides agree with TRBD1. Germline V gene data show CDR1 as MNHEY and CDR2 as SVGAGI. This CDR3 spans 14 amino acids. V shed 8 bases and J 4 bases; nucleotides not matched to a gene: 8. The CDR3, as DNA: TGTGCCAGCTCCCGCGGGACAGGGCCCTATGGCTACACCTTC. Encoded protein: CASSRGTGPYGYTF.

The chain links TRBV19 to TRBJ1-5; the D is unclear. The CDR3 extends over 15 amino acids. Germline loops: CDR1 LNHDA, CDR2 SQIVND (reference sequence). The V end was cut by 3 bases, the J end by 1 base, with 10 bases between. This chain's CDR3 is CASSILGESNQPQHF. In nucleotides, the CDR3 is TGTGCCAGTAGTATTCTGGGCGAGAGCAATCAGCCCCAGCATTTT.

About this clone itself: It is likely a read error, because the conserved phenylalanine at the end of the CDR3 is missing. Written as DNA, the CDR3 is TGTGCCAGTAGTCCTTCTAGAGACAGACTTCTCTATGGCTACACCTTA. Its translation is CASSPSRDRLLYGYTL. The chain is built from TRBV19 and TRBJ1-2, with D perhaps TRBD1 (5 bases). Germline V gene data show CDR1 as LNHDA and CDR2 as SQIVND (reference sequence). The CDR3 runs to 16 residues. V dropped 5 bases and J dropped 4 bases, with 20 bases sitting between them.

The gene calls are TRBV21-1 and TRBJ1-6. TRBV21-1 counts as a pseudogene. The CDR3 contains 14 residues. The CDR3 sequence is CASYTGQPHSPLHF. CDR3 DNA sequence: TGTGCCAGTTATACCGGGCAGCCTCATTCACCCCTCCACTTT.

The DNA for the CDR3 is TGTGCCTGGAGTGTCATAGAAGGAGGCGAGCAGTACTTC. This sequence encodes CAWSVIEGGEQYF. The chain carries TRBV30 and TRBJ2-7, with a weak D call TRBD2 (5 bases). Between the trimmed V and J ends, which lost 0 bases and 6 bases, there was a span of 12 bases. Germline loops: CDR1 GTSNPN, CDR2 SVGIG (reference sequence). CDR3 length equals 13 residues.

The chain joins TRBV15 to TRBJ2-1, with D tentatively TRBD1 (6 bases). Germline lookup yields CDR1 LNHNV and CDR2 YYDKDF (reference sequence). The CDR3 is 16 residues long. Trimming took 5 bases from V and 4 from J, leaving 18 bases between them. CDR3 sequence (DNA): TGTGCCACCAGCGAAGGGGGACCAGATCCTTACAATGAGCAGTTCTTC. It yields the protein CATSEGGPDPYNEQFF.

The table lists this clone with a few counts. This chain connects TRBV6-2 or TRBV6-3 to TRBJ2-2, with TRBD1 identical over 8 bases. The germline V gene has CDR1 MNHEY and CDR2 SVGEGT. CDR3 size: 16 residues. V gave up 5 bases and J gave up 1 base; unmatched junction bases: 6. The CDR3 nucleotides are TGTGCCAGCAGTCCCTGGGACAGGCGGAACACCGGGGAGCTGTTTTTT. It codes for CASSPWDRRNTGELFF.

V is TRBV4-2 and J is TRBJ2-7; 7 bases fit TRBD1. CDR1 LGHNA and CDR2 YNFKEQ come from the germline V gene. This CDR3 region has 14 residues. V trimming: 3 bases; J trimming: 4 bases; junction bases outside the gene matches: 6. CDR3 nucleotide sequence: TGTGCCAGCAGCCAGAGGACAGGACTGTACGAGCAGTACTTC. Protein sequence: CASSQRTGLYEQYF.

The rearrangement joins TRBV6-5 to TRBJ1-1; 7 bases match TRBD1. V gave up 6 bases and J gave up 4 bases; unmatched junction bases: 8. The V gene's germline CDR1 is MNHEY and CDR2 SVGAGI. CDR3 length: 14 residues. CDR3 nucleotides: TGTGCCAGCAGACAAGGACAGGCACCCACTGAAGCTTTCTTT. Translating gives CASRQGQAPTEAFF.

The J gene is TRBJ2-3, the V gene TRBV30; perhaps TRBD2 as D (6 bases). Deletions cut 0 bases from V and 3 bases from J, with 10 bases between. This CDR3 is built from 14 residues. CDR1 is GTSNPN and CDR2 is SVGIG in the germline V gene (reference sequence). The CDR3 spells CAWSVSSATDTQYF. CDR3 nucleotides: TGTGCCTGGAGTGTATCTAGCGCAACAGATACGCAGTATTTT.

The chain employs TRBV2 and TRBJ2-1; D remains ambiguous. This CDR3 region has 14 residues. V was trimmed by 6 bases and J by 6 bases, leaving 15 bases between them. Germline V gives CDR1 SNHLY, CDR2 FYNNEI. CDR3 DNA sequence: TGTGCCAGCAGCCAAACTGCAACGGGCAATGAGCAGTTCTTC. Translating it yields CASSQTATGNEQFF.

J is TRBJ2-7 and V is TRBV7-9; D gene unclear. Looked up from germline, CDR1 is SEHNR and CDR2 is FQNEAQ (reference sequence). V lost 5 bases to trimming and J lost 3 bases, with 11 bases between them. The CDR3 spans 13 residues. DNA of the CDR3: TGTGCCAGCAGCCACCCCCGATACTACGAGCAGTACTTC. This encodes CASSHPRYYEQYF.

The chain is built from TRBV7-9 and TRBJ1-2; D might be TRBD1 (6 bases). The CDR3 runs 17 residues. In germline, CDR1 is SEHNR, CDR2 FQNEAQ (reference sequence). The V end was cut by 3 bases, the J end by 0 bases, with 17 bases between. The CDR3 loop is CASSFVLQTGPNYGYTF. For the CDR3, the DNA is TGTGCCAGCAGCTTCGTACTCCAGACAGGCCCTAACTATGGCTACACCTTC.

The J gene is TRBJ1-3, the V gene TRBV3-1 (or the pseudogene TRBV3-2); 7 nucleotides line up with TRBD1. This CDR3 is built from 13 residues. Germline lookup yields CDR1 LGHDT and CDR2 YNNKEL (reference sequence). Trimming took 4 bases from V and 7 from J; bases not matched to a gene: 4. The CDR3 is CASSRQGVNTIYF. CDR3 sequence (DNA): TGTGCCAGCAGCCGACAGGGCGTTAACACCATATATTTT.

V and J are TRBV18 and TRBJ1-1, with 8 bases aligning to TRBD1. This CDR3 has 16 amino acids. The V segment lost 1 base and the J segment 2 bases; nucleotides outside the gene matches: 6. The germline gives CDR1 KGHSH, CDR2 LQKENI. The DNA of the CDR3 is TGTGCCAGCTCACCACAAGGGACAGGCACTAACACTGAAGCTTTCTTT. Protein: CASSPQGTGTNTEAFF.

CDR3 DNA: TGTGCCAGAAACGGGGGACAGGGGGCTTCAAATGAAAAACTGTTTTTT. Translating it yields CARNGGQGASNEKLFF. This rearrangement joins TRBV5-3 to TRBJ1-4, with 12 bases fitting TRBD1. TRBV5-3 is treated as an ORF (open reading frame) with a function not yet certain. The CDR3 has 16 amino acids. The V and J ends lost 6 bases and 5 bases, in that order; junction bases with no gene match: 8.

This chain connects TRBV2 to TRBJ1-6; TRBD1 matches 8 bases. CDR3 length equals 13 residues. In germline, CDR1 is SNHLY, CDR2 FYNNEI. The V gene end was trimmed by 8 bases and the J gene end by 6 bases; junction bases not matched to a gene: 3. The CDR3 region is CASSGQVNSPLHF. CDR3 bases: TGTGCCAGCTCGGGACAGGTTAATTCACCCCTCCACTTT.